Presented here are 25 T cell receptor beta chains from one specimen sequenced in a study of CD8 T cells in Susac syndrome. Reverse transcription of about 0.5 to 1 ug RNA was carried out with random hexamers. Via MiXCR, TCRdb re-called the immunoSEQ multiplex PCR reads, giving one row per CDR3 protein. Of about 110,000 distinct CDR3 sequences in the sample, about 95% are singletons; the top ten hold 0.096%. The sample was CD4+ T cells from PBMCs. These receptors were collected from a human donor in good health.

This chain connects TRBV12-3 or TRBV12-4 to TRBJ2-1; D perhaps matches TRBD1 (5 bases). V was pared by 6 bases and J by 4 bases, with 10 bases between. The CDR3 contains 13 residues. CDR3 protein: CASSPDRYNEQFF. The CDR3 DNA reads TGTGCCAGCAGCCCAGACAGATACAATGAGCAGTTCTTC.

Only one count was recorded for this clonotype. The CDR3 loop is CASSFGKKETQYF. The DNA for the CDR3 is TGTGCCAGCAGCTTTGGCAAGAAAGAGACCCAGTACTTC. The chain employs TRBV7-2 and TRBJ2-5; D gene ambiguous. CDR1 is SGHTA, CDR2 FQGNSA, per germline. Trimming stripped 3 bases from V and 3 bases from J, with 8 bases between. This CDR3 is built from 13 residues.

The V call is TRBV5-4, the J call TRBJ2-5; D is ambiguous. V was cut by 4 bases and J by 1 base, with 11 bases left in between. Germline loops: CDR1 SGHNT, CDR2 YYREEE (reference sequence). This CDR3 comprises 14 residues. DNA of the CDR3: TGTGCCAGCAGCCCAAAACTAATCCAAGAGACCCAGTACTTC. Amino acids: CASSPKLIQETQYF.

The chain is built from TRBV6-5 and TRBJ1-2; D not certain. CDR1 is MNHEY, CDR2 SVGAGI, per germline. The CDR3 runs 14 residues. The V end lost 3 bases, the J end lost 3 bases, and 11 bases lay between the germline ends. The CDR3 DNA reads TGTGCCAGCAGTTATCTTGGCAGCTACTATGGCTACACCTTC. Its translation: CASSYLGSYYGYTF.

The genes are TRBV5-1 and TRBJ1-5, with D tentatively TRBD1 (5 bases). CDR3 size: 14 residues. Trimming cost V 0 bases and J 7 bases, with 11 bases left between them. Germline CDR1 and CDR2: SGHRS and YFSETQ. The CDR3 nucleotides read TGCGCCAGCAGCTTGGCAGGGTTTGGGCAGCCCCAGCATTTT. Residues: CASSLAGFGQPQHF. The entire variable domain, with the rest obtained from reference TRBV5-1 and TRBJ1-5, is as follows: KAGVTQTPRYLIKTRGQQVTLSCSPISGHRSVSWYQQTPGQGLQFLFEYFSETQRNKGNFPGRFSGRQFSNSRSEMNVSTLELGDSALYLCASSLAGFGQPQHFGDGTRLSIL.

The chain has TRBV5-1 and TRBJ2-6; D is possibly TRBD2 (5 bases). This CDR3 is built from 15 residues. In germline, CDR1 is SGHRS, CDR2 YFSETQ. V lost 1 base and J 4 bases, leaving 9 bases between the germline ends. CDR3 residues: CASSLKTGGANVLTF. The CDR3 DNA sequence: TGCGCCAGCAGCTTGAAGACGGGGGGGGCCAACGTCCTGACTTTC.

V usage is TRBV3-1 and J usage is TRBJ2-5; D is unclear. V lost 1 base, J lost 7 bases, and 4 bases lay in between. CDR1 and CDR2 from the germline V gene are LGHDT and YNNKEL (reference sequence). The length of the CDR3 is 11 residues. CDR3 coding DNA: TGTGCCAGCAGCCAAGGCGGGACCCAGTACTTC. Protein sequence: CASSQGGTQYF.

J is TRBJ2-3 and V is TRBV7-9; possibly TRBD2 for D (7 bases). With 3 bases removed from V and 15 bases from J, the gap between germline ends came to 19 bases. CDR3 length: 13 amino acids. CDR1 is SEHNR, CDR2 FQNEAQ, per germline (reference sequence). CDR3 in DNA: TGTGCCAGCAGCTTGATGGATGGAGCGGGGACATATTTT. It codes for CASSLMDGAGTYF.

This clonotype was seen a handful of times. This sequence joins TRBV5-6 and TRBJ1-2; D remains ambiguous. The germline V gene encodes CDR1 SGHDT and CDR2 YYEEEE. CDR3 length equals 13 residues. V lost 0 bases and J lost 2, with 5 bases in between. The CDR3 loop is CASSLGRNYGYTF. As DNA, the CDR3 is TGTGCCAGCAGCTTGGGGCGGAACTATGGCTACACCTTC.

This chain links TRBV20-1 with TRBJ1-1; D unclear. Trimming removed 4 bases at V and 5 bases at J, with 20 bases between. CDR1 is DFQATT, CDR2 SNEGSKA, per germline (reference sequence). There are 15 residues in the CDR3. The CDR3 DNA reads as TGCAGTGCTACCGCTTGGACTGTCCCGGGAACTGAAGCTTTCTTT. Amino acids: CSATAWTVPGTEAFF.

This clonotype was detected only once. The chain recombines TRBV5-1 with TRBJ1-6, with TRBD1 as a possible D gene (6 bases). Per germline, CDR1 SGHRS and CDR2 YFSETQ. Trimming pared 0 bases from V and 10 bases from J, leaving 17 bases between. The CDR3 runs 16 residues. This chain's CDR3 is CASSLEQAGGGSPLHF. The CDR3 nucleotides are TGCGCCAGCAGCTTGGAGCAAGCCGGGGGCGGCTCACCCCTCCACTTT.

This rearrangement joins TRBV12-3 or TRBV12-4 to TRBJ2-5; D gene ambiguous. V was shortened by 2 bases and J by 5 bases, with 6 bases between the two germline ends. The CDR3 loop spans 12 amino acids. CDR3 sequence (DNA): TGTGCCAGCAGTTTATTTTCCGAGACCCAGTACTTC. It yields the protein CASSLFSETQYF.

The genes are TRBV28 and TRBJ2-3; 7 bases line up with TRBD2. The junction had 8 bases not matched to a gene; V was cut back by 4 bases and J by 4 bases. CDR1 and CDR2 from the germline V gene are MDHEN and SYDVKM. This CDR3 region has 15 residues. Here the CDR3 reads CASSSREGRADTQYF. The CDR3 nucleotides read TGTGCCAGCAGTTCGCGTGAGGGGAGGGCAGATACGCAGTATTTT.

The chain joins TRBV6-4 to TRBJ1-4, with D maybe TRBD1 (6 bases). The germline V gene has CDR1 MRHNA and CDR2 SNTAGT. The length of the CDR3 is 19 residues. The V end lost 0 bases, the J end lost 3 bases, and 20 bases lay between the germline ends. This CDR3 reads CASSDSTGGEGVANEKLFF. The CDR3 DNA follows: TGTGCCAGCAGTGACTCGACGGGGGGCGAAGGGGTAGCTAATGAAAAACTGTTTTTT.

CDR3: CATSRVGAGANVLTF. CDR3 nucleotides: TGTGCCACCAGCAGAGTGGGGGCTGGGGCCAACGTCCTGACTTTC. V is TRBV15 and J is TRBJ2-6; D may correspond to TRBD1 or TRBD2 (5 bases each). The CDR3 contains 15 residues. The germline V gene encodes CDR1 LNHNV and CDR2 YYDKDF (reference sequence). Deletions cut 1 base from V and 2 bases from J, with 6 bases between. Full variable domain (outside the CDR3, taken from reference TRBV15 and TRBJ2-6): DAMVIQNPRYQVTQFGKPVTLSCSQTLNHNVMYWYQQKSSQAPKLLFHYYDKDFNNEADTPDNFQSRRPNTSFCFLDIRSPGLGDTAMYLCATSRVGAGANVLTFGAGSRLTVL.

The chain is built from TRBV29-1 and TRBJ1-1; a weak D match, TRBD1 (5 bases). The CDR3 covers 13 residues. V was cut by 7 bases and J by 0 bases, with 12 bases left in between. Germline CDR1 is SQVTM and CDR2 is ANQGSEA. In DNA, the CDR3 is TGCAGCGCCACGGGACTCCTGAACACTGAAGCTTTCTTT. Protein: CSATGLLNTEAFF.

V gene TRBV14 combines with J gene TRBJ1-2; D ambiguous. Germline V gives CDR1 SGHDN, CDR2 FVKESK. V was shortened by 3 bases and J by 4 bases, with 21 bases between the two germline ends. CDR3 length: 17 residues. CDR3 residues: CASSHLAGTASGYGYTF. CDR3 DNA: TGTGCCAGCAGCCACCTAGCTGGTACGGCGTCCGGCTATGGCTACACCTTC.

This chain uses TRBV27 with TRBJ2-3, with 9 bases fitting TRBD2. Germline CDR1 MNHEY, CDR2 SMNVEV (reference sequence). Trimming at V came to 6 bases and at J to 0 bases, leaving 4 bases not matched to a gene. This CDR3 region has 15 residues. The CDR3 sequence: CASSIGLASTDTQYF. CDR3 in DNA: TGTGCCAGCAGCATCGGACTAGCGAGCACAGATACGCAGTATTTT.

The chain joins TRBV25-1 to TRBJ2-5; TRBD2 agrees at 9 bases. Germline V gives CDR1 MGHDK, CDR2 SYGVNS. The CDR3 has 16 amino acids. J was trimmed by 5 bases and V by 2 bases; bases with no gene match: 9. CDR3 nucleotides: TGTGCCAGCAGTGAAGGATTGCTAGCGGGACAGGAGACCCAGTACTTC. Residues: CASSEGLLAGQETQYF. The full variable domain, completed using reference TRBV25-1 and TRBJ2-5, is EADIYQTPRYLVIGTGKKITLECSQTMGHDKMYWYQQDPGMELHLIHYSYGVNSTEKGDLSSESTVSRIRTEHFPLTLESARPSHTSQYLCASSEGLLAGQETQYFGPGTRLLVL.

This chain links TRBV5-4 with TRBJ1-2, with D perhaps matching TRBD1 (6 bases). V lost 3 bases and J 5 bases, leaving 23 bases between the germline ends. Per germline, CDR1 SGHNT and CDR2 YYREEE (reference sequence). This CDR3 has 17 amino acids. CDR3 DNA sequence: TGTGCCAGCAGCTCACCTCAAGCGGGGGGCCAAAGATATGGCTACACCTTC. As protein: CASSSPQAGGQRYGYTF.

This clonotype was found once. This chain connects TRBV19 to TRBJ1-2; D may be TRBD1 (6 bases). There are 15 residues in the CDR3. V lost 5 bases and J lost 6, with 19 bases in between. Germline V lookup: CDR1 LNHDA, CDR2 SQIVND (reference sequence). In DNA, the CDR3 is TGTGCCAGTAGTTTCTCGCACAGGGATGAGAATGGCTACACCTTC. Translation gives CASSFSHRDENGYTF.

The chain links TRBV30 to TRBJ1-6; D is uncertain. Germline-derived CDR1 and CDR2 are GTSNPN and SVGIG (reference sequence). The CDR3 spans 14 residues. V lost 2 bases and J lost 3, with 8 bases in between. The CDR3 DNA is TGTGCCTGGAGTCTCCCGGGCTATAATTCACCCCTCCACTTT. Its translation is CAWSLPGYNSPLHF. The entire variable domain, with the rest obtained from reference TRBV30 and TRBJ1-6, is as follows: SQTIHQWPATLVQPVGSPLSLECTVEGTSNPNLYWYRQAAGRGLQLLFYSVGIGQISSEVPQNLSASRPQDRQFILSSKKLLLSDSGFYLCAWSLPGYNSPLHFGNGTRLTVT.

V gene TRBV6-2 or TRBV6-3 combines with J gene TRBJ1-2; D possibly corresponds to TRBD1 (5 bases). Trimming left V 6 bases short and J 4 bases short, with 15 bases between. Germline loops: CDR1 MNHEY, CDR2 SVGEGT. The length of the CDR3 is 14 residues. CDR3 DNA: TGTGCCAGCAGAGTATCACAGGCCTCCTATGGCTACACCTTC. Encoded protein: CASRVSQASYGYTF.

The genes are TRBV27 and TRBJ2-3; 10 bases map to TRBD2. Looked up from germline, CDR1 is MNHEY and CDR2 is SMNVEV (reference sequence). The CDR3 has 13 amino acids. The V and J ends lost 5 bases and 9 bases, in that order; junction bases with no gene match: 5. CDR3 in DNA: TGTGCCAGCAGTGTTGTAGCGGGGGGAACGCAGTATTTT. This encodes CASSVVAGGTQYF.

In its sample, this clonotype was seen once. V and J are TRBV19 and TRBJ1-5; unclear D gene. This CDR3 comprises 14 residues. Trimming stripped 7 bases from V and 7 bases from J, with 17 bases between. Germline lookup yields CDR1 LNHDA and CDR2 SQIVND (reference sequence). The CDR3 reads CASTLKGVIQPQHF. CDR3 bases: TGTGCCAGTACCCTCAAGGGAGTAATCCAGCCCCAGCATTTT. Full variable domain (missing parts from reference TRBV19 and TRBJ1-5): DGGITQSPKYLFRKEGQNVTLSCEQNLNHDAMYWYRQDPGQGLRLIYYSQIVNDFQKGDIAEGYSVSREKKESFPLTVTSAQKNPTAFYLCASTLKGVIQPQHFGDGTRLSIL.